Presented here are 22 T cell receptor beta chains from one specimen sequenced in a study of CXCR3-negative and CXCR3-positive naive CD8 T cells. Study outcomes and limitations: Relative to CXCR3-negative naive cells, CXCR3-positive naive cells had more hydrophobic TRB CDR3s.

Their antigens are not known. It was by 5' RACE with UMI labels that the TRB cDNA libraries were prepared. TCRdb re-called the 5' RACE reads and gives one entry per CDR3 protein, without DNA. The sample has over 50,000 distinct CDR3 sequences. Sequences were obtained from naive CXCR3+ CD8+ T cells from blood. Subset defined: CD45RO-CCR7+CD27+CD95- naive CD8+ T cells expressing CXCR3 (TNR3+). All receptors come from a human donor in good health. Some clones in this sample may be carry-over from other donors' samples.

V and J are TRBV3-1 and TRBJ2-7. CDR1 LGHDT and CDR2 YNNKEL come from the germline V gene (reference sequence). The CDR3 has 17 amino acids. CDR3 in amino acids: CASSQEHPNLWGYEQYF.

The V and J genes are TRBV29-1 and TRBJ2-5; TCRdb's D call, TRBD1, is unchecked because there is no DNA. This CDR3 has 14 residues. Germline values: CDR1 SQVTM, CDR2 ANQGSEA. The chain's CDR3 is CSVVYRGLGETQYF. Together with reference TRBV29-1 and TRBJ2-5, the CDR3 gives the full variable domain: SAVISQKPSRDICQRGTSLTIQCQVDSQVTMMFWYRQQPGQSLTLIATANQGSEATYESGFVIDKFPISRPNLTFSTLTVSNMSPEDSSIYLCSVVYRGLGETQYFGPGTRLLVL.

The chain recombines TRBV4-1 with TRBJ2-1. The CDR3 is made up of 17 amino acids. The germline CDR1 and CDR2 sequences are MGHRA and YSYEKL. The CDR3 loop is CASSQDSIQSSYNEQFF.

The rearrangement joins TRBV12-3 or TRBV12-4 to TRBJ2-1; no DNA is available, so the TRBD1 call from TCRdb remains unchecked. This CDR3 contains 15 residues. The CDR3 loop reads CASSLTAGVGDEQFF.

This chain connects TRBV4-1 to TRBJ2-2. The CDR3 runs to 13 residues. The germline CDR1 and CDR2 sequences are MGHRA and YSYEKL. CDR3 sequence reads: CASSQENTGELFF.

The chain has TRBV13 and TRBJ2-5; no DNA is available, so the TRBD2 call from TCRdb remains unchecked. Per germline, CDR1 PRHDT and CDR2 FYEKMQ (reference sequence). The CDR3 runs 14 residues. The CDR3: CASSPGGAGETQYF.

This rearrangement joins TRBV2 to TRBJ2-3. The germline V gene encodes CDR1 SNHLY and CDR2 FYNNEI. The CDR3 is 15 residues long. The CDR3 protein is CASNPSGLGTDTQYF.

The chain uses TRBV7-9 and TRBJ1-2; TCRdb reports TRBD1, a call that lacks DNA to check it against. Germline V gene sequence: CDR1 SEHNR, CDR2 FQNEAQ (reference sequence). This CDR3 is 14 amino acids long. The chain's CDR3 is CASSFDREDYGYTF.

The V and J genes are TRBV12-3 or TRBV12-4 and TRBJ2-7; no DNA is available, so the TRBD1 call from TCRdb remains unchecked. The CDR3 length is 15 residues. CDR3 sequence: CASSPPGALAYEQYF.

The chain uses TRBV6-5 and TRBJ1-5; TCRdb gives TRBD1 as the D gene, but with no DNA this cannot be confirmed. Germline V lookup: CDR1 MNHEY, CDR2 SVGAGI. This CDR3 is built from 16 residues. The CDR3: CASSQTRGRGNQPQHF.

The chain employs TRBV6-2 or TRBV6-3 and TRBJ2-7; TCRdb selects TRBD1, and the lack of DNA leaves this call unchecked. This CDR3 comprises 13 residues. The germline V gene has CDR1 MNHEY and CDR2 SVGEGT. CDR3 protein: CASSQDKSCEQYF.

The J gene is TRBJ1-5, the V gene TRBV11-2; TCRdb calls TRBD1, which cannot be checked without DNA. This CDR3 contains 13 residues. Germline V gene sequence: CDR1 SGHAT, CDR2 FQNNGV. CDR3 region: CASSLGGYQPQHF.

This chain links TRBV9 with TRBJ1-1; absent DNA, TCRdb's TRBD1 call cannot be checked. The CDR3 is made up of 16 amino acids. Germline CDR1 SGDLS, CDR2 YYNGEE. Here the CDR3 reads CASSAPLTGVGTEAFF.

The CDR3: CASSAGQGGSPLHF. The chain is built from TRBV27 and TRBJ1-6; TCRdb indicates TRBD1, and absent DNA this call remains unverified. This CDR3 is 14 amino acids long. Germline V gives CDR1 MNHEY, CDR2 SMNVEV (reference sequence).

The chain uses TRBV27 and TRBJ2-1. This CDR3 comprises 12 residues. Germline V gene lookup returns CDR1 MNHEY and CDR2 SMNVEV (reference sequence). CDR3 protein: CASSMAGNEQFF.

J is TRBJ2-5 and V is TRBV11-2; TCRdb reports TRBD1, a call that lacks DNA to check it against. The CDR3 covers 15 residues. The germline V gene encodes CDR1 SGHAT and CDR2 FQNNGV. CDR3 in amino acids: CASRRGMGDQETQYF.

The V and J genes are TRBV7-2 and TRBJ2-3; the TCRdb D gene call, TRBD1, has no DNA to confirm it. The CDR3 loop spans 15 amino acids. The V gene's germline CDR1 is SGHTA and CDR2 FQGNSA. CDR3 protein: CASSLSGAITDTQYF.

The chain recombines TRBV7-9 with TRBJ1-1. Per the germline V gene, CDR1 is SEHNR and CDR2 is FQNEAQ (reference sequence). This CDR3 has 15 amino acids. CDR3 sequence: CASSSMGKQNTEAFF.

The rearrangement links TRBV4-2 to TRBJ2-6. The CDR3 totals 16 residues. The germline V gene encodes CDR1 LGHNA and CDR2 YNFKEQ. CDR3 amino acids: CASSQDTATGANVLTF.

CDR3 region: CSGGTNYEQYF. This rearrangement joins TRBV29-1 to TRBJ2-7. This CDR3 is built from 11 residues. Germline assignment: CDR1 SQVTM and CDR2 ANQGSEA.

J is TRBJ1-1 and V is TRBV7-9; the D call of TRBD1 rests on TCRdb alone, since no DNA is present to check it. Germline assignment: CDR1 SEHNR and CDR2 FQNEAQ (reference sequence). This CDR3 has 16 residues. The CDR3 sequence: CASSSRDPGVGAEAFF.

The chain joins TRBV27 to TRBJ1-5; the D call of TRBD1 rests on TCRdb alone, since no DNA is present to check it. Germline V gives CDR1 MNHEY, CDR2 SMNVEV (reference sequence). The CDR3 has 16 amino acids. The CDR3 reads CASSLSTGGGNQPQHF.